The clone carrying this T cell receptor beta chain was detected only a few times. The CDR3 has 14 residues. Germline values: CDR1 MGHRA, CDR2 YSYEKL. Deletions cut 4 bases from V and 4 bases from J, with 13 bases between. TCRdb ran MiXCR on the RT-PCR reads and lists one entry per CDR3 protein. The sample carries about 700,000 distinct CDR3 sequences, approximately 15% recorded once. The chain has TRBV4-1 and TRBJ2-5; maybe TRBD2 (5 bases). The receptor comes from a female donor in good health, serving as a healthy control. The specimen was memory CD4+ T cells from blood. CDR3 nucleotides: TGCGCCAGCAGCCCCTTTGCGGGTGCAGAGACCCAGTACTTC. Translation gives CASSPFAGAETQYF.